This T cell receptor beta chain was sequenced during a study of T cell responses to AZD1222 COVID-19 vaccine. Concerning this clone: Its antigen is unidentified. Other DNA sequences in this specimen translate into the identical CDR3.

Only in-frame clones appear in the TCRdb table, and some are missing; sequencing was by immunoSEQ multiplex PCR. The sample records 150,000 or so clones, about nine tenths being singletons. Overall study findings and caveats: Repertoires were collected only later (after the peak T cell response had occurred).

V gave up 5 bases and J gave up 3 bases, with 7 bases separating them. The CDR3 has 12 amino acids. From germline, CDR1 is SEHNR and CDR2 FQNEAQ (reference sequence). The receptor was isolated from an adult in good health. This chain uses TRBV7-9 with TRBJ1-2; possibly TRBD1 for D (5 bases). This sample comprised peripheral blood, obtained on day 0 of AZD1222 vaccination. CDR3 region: CASSRGDYGYTF. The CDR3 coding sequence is TGTGCCAGCAGCCGGGGGGACTATGGCTACACCTTC.